This T cell receptor (beta chain) was obtained from a study of blood T cell repertoires in COVID-19 (dated by TCRdb to 2020 to 2021). Study-level background: Samples covering the acute and convalescent phases of COVID-19 were provided by collaborators in the United States, Italy and Spain. The dataset comprised deeply sampled blood TCRbeta repertoires from subjects exposed to, actively infected with, or recovered from COVID-19. The material from the prospective study consisted of cDNA or gDNA derived from T cells, B-cell-depleted T cells, or PBMCs. Samples came from the ongoing ImmuneRACE study (first 160 participants) plus 1,254 subjects from 6 global collaborators. Nearly every sample came with metadata listing a de-identified subject ID, COVID-19 status, age in years and sex. Where available, HLA class I and class II types were taken from metadata supplied by the sample provider and were not determined by assay-based typing. A freely available public database, intended as a resource for researchers studying the immune response to SARS-CoV-2, is where the repertoires were released. Broad study findings and their caveats: Clinical and demographic metadata were provided uncurated, with the amount varying by source and participant.

Samples from volunteer blood donors who had recovered from COVID-19 were contributed by a second Seattle source. Collaborating institutions collected whole blood in K2EDTA tubes following their own protocols. For TCRbeta analysis, collaborators shipped samples in one of three forms: frozen whole blood, isolated PBMCs, or DNA extracted from either of those sample types. TCRbeta CDR3 regions were amplified from genomic DNA by means of the immunoSEQ Assay, a bias-controlled multiplex PCR. The study's own analysis went as follows. The number of nucleated cells in each sample was estimated by amplification of reference gene primers within the assay. To quantify the absolute abundance of each unique TCRbeta CDR3 rearrangement, sequence reads were collapsed and filtered. For each sample, productive Simpson clonality was calculated as the square root of Simpson's diversity index across productive rearrangements. TCRdb took this table from immuneACCESS and kept in-frame rearrangements with V and J called. Such tables lack part of the clones; where checked against another copy, unresolved V genes explain under half of the gap, and the rest is unexplained. V and J calls and clone size are given by that table; D and trimming were obtained from the DNA. Within this sample are 200,000 to 250,000 clones, with approximately 84% of them counted one time only. 3% of the sample is in the top ten clones.

Points on this clone: Its cognate antigen has yet to be identified. Base-call qualities are not available, and no considerably larger clone is one nucleotide away.

V loses 5 bases of germline sequence and J loses 3 bases, and the interval between the two ends is 11 bases. Taken from the germline V gene, the CDR1 and CDR2 loops are SQVTM and ANQGSEA. Its CDR3 holds 12 amino acids, cysteine through phenylalanine. Only the CDR3 region is kept as DNA, spanning 36 bases read in frame from base 1. The sequence links TRBV29-1 to TRBJ2-7; a tentative D call is TRBD1 (6 bases match). This sequence originates from a woman in her twenties or thirties who had recovered from COVID-19. The sample comprised peripheral blood. The sequenced DNA is TGCAGCGTTATTGGGGGCTTCTACGAGCAGTACTTC. The resulting protein is CSVIGGFYEQYF.